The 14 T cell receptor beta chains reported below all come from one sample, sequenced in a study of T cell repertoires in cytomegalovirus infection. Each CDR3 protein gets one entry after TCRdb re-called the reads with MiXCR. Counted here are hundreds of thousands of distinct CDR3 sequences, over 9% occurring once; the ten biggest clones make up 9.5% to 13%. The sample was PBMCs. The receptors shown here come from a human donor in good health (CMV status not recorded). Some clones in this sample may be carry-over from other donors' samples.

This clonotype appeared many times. Here the CDR3 reads CASSSRDTPNQPQHF. The CDR3 nucleotides are TGTGCCAGCAGCTCCCGGGACACTCCCAATCAGCCCCAGCATTTT. J is TRBJ1-5 and V is TRBV7-2; D might be TRBD1 (6 bases). V dropped 4 bases and J dropped 3 bases, with 13 bases sitting between them. Germline lookup yields CDR1 SGHTA and CDR2 FQGNSA. The CDR3 runs 15 residues. Based on the CDR3 plus reference TRBV7-2 and TRBJ1-5, the full variable domain is GAGVSQSPSNKVTEKGKDVELRCDPISGHTALYWYRQSLGQGLEFLIYFQGNSAPDKSGLPSDRFSAERTGGSVSTLTIQRTQQEDSAVYLCASSSRDTPNQPQHFGDGTRLSIL.

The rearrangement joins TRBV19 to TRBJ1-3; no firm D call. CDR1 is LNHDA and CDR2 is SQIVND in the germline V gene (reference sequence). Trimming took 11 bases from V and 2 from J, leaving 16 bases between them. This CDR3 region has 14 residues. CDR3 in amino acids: CAGFPKSPGNTIYF. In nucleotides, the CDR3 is TGTGCCGGTTTCCCCAAGAGCCCTGGAAACACCATATATTTT.

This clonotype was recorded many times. This CDR3 reads CASSSTSGVRGYTF. Here the CDR3 DNA reads TGCGCCAGCAGCTCGACCTCAGGGGTTCGTGGCTACACCTTC. The chain employs TRBV5-1 and TRBJ1-2; maybe TRBD1 (6 bases). V lost 3 bases to trimming and J lost 7 bases, with 16 bases between them. The CDR3 is 14 amino acids. Germline V gene data show CDR1 as SGHRS and CDR2 as YFSETQ.

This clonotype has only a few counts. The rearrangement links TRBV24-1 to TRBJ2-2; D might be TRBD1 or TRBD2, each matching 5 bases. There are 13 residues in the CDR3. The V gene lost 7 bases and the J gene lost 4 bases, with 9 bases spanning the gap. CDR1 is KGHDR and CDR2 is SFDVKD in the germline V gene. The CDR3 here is CATRRDGTGELFF. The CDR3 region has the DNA TGTGCCACCAGGAGGGACGGCACCGGGGAGCTGTTTTTT.

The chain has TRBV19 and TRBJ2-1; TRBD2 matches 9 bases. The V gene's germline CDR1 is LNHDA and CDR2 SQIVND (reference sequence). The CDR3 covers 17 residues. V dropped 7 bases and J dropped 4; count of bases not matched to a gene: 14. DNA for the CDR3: TGTGCCAGTAAGCGGGGGGCGGGGGGGATACTTTACAATGAGCAGTTCTTC. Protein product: CASKRGAGGILYNEQFF.

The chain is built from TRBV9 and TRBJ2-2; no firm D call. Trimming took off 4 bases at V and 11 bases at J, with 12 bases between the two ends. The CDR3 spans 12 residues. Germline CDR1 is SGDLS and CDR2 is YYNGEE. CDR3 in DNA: TGTGCCAGCAGCCGGATTTCTGGTGAGCTGTTTTTT. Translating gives CASSRISGELFF.

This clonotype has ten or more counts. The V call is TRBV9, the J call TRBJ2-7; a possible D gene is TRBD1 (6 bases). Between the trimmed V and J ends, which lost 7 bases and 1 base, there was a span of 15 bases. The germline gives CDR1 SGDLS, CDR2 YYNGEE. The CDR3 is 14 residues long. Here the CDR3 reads CASGERDTSYEQYF. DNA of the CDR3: TGTGCCAGCGGAGAACGGGACACATCCTACGAGCAGTACTTC.

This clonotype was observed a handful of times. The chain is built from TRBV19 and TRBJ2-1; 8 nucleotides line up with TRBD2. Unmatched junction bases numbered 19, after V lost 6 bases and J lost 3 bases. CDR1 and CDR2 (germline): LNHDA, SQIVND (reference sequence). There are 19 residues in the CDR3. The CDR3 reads CASSRRGVGAGAFYNEQFF. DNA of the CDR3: TGTGCCAGTAGCCGCCGTGGGGTGGGAGCGGGAGCCTTCTACAATGAGCAGTTCTTC.

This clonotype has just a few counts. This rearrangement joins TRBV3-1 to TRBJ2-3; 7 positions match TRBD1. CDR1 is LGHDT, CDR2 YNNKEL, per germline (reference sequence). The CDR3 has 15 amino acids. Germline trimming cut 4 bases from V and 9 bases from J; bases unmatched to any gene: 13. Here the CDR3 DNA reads TGTGCCAGCAGCCCAAGGGACAGCCTTTTGGAGACGCAGTATTTT. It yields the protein CASSPRDSLLETQYF.

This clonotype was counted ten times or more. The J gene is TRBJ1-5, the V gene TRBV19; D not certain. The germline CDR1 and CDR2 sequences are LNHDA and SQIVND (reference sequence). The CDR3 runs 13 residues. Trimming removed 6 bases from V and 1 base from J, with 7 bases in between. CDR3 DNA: TGTGCCAGTAGGGATCAGAGCAATCAGCCCCAGCATTTT. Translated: CASRDQSNQPQHF.

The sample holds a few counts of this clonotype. This CDR3 is CASSPGGYGTDTQYF. The CDR3 DNA sequence: TGTGCCAGCAGTCCAGGGGGCTACGGGACAGATACGCAGTATTTT. The chain links TRBV6-5 to TRBJ2-3, with 8 bases aligning to TRBD1. The CDR3 runs 15 residues. Germline V lookup: CDR1 MNHEY, CDR2 SVGAGI. V trimming: 5 bases; J trimming: 3 bases; junction bases outside the gene matches: 7.

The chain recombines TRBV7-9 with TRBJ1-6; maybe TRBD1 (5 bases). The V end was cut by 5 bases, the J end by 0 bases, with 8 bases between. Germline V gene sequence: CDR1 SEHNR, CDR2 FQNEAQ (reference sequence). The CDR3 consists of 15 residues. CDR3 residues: CASSHDSSYNSPLHF. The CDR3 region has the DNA TGTGCCAGCAGCCACGACAGCTCCTATAATTCACCCCTCCACTTT.

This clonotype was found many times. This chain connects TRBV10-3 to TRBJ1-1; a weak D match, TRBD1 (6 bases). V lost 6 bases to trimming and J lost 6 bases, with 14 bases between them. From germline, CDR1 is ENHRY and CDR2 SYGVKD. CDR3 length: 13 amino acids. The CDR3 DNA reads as TGTGCCATCAGGAAGGGGGGGGGGGCTGAAGCTTTCTTT. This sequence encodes CAIRKGGGAEAFF.

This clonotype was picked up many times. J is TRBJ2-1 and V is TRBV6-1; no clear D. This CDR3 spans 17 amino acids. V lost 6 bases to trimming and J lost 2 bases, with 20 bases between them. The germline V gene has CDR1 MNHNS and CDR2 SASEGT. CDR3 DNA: TGTGCCAGCAGATCGGTCGAGTGGGGTCGGGCCTACAATGAGCAGTTCTTC. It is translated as CASRSVEWGRAYNEQFF.